Shown below are 27 T cell receptor beta chains from a single sample sequenced in a study of blood T cell repertoires in COVID-19. Clones were read by immunoSEQ multiplex PCR, and TCRdb kept only the in-frame ones, dropping some. This sample has approximately 280,000 clones, with roughly 90% found just once. Specimen: peripheral blood. Source of these receptors: a man aged 50 or older with acute or convalescent COVID-19.

The gene calls are TRBV11-2 and TRBJ2-1, with TRBD2 matching over 8 bases. The germline V gene encodes CDR1 SGHAT and CDR2 FQNNGV. Trimming removed 0 bases from V and 12 bases from J; junction bases left unmatched: 4. The CDR3 is made up of 13 amino acids. The CDR3 coding sequence is TGTGCCAGCAGCTTAGATCGTGCGGGGGGGCAGTTCTTC. Translating gives CASSLDRAGGQFF.

V and J are TRBV3-1 (or the pseudogene TRBV3-2) and TRBJ1-5; D may be TRBD1 (6 bases). Germline V gene data show CDR1 as LGHDT and CDR2 as YNNKEL (reference sequence). CDR3 length equals 14 residues. V dropped 4 bases and J dropped 6 bases, with 13 bases sitting between them. The DNA of the CDR3 is TGTGCCAGCAGCCGGACAGTCATGGGTCAGCCCCAGCATTTT. This translates into CASSRTVMGQPQHF.

The genes are TRBV12-3 or TRBV12-4 and TRBJ1-1; D may be TRBD1 (6 bases). V was trimmed by 2 bases and J by 8 bases, leaving 9 bases between them. CDR3 size: 12 residues. CDR3 amino acids: CASSLSGQEAFF. The DNA of the CDR3 is TGTGCCAGCAGTTTAAGTGGACAGGAAGCTTTCTTT.

This chain's CDR3 is CASRVAGDRNYGYTF. The CDR3 nucleotides read TGTGCCAGTAGGGTCGCAGGGGACCGTAACTATGGCTACACCTTC. The rearrangement uses TRBV19 and TRBJ1-2; TRBD1 might be the D (6 bases). CDR3 size: 15 residues. The V end lost 6 bases, the J end lost 1 base, and 15 bases lay between the germline ends. In germline, CDR1 is LNHDA, CDR2 SQIVND (reference sequence).

The V call is TRBV18, the J call TRBJ1-3; possibly TRBD1 for D (6 bases). Germline CDR1 reads KGHSH; CDR2 reads LQKENI. The CDR3 runs to 17 residues. The ends were cut back, 3 bases at V and 0 bases at J, with 15 bases in the middle. The DNA for the CDR3 is TGTGCCAGCTCACCGCCGAGGGGGGGCGACTCTGGAAACACCATATATTTT. The encoded protein is CASSPPRGGDSGNTIYF.

The rearrangement joins TRBV6-5 to TRBJ1-1; maybe TRBD1 (5 bases). Germline lookup yields CDR1 MNHEY and CDR2 SVGAGI. The V gene lost 6 bases and the J gene lost 2 bases, with 10 bases spanning the gap. This CDR3 is 13 amino acids long. The CDR3 DNA sequence: TGTGCCAGCAGGATGACAGCAAACACTGAAGCTTTCTTT. Translation: CASRMTANTEAFF.

V and J are TRBV9 and TRBJ2-4; 12 bases agree with TRBD2. V lost 3 bases, J lost 1 base, and 11 bases stayed unmatched. The CDR3 extends over 19 amino acids. CDR1 is SGDLS and CDR2 is YYNGEE in the germline V gene. CDR3 loop: CASSDPTSGGTFAKNIQYF. In DNA form, the CDR3 reads TGTGCCAGCAGCGACCCGACTAGCGGGGGAACATTCGCCAAAAACATTCAGTACTTC.

This clone was counted a single time. The J gene is TRBJ1-1, the V gene TRBV7-3; D is possibly TRBD1 (6 bases). V was trimmed by 5 bases and J by 2 bases, leaving 21 bases between them. In germline, CDR1 is SGHTA, CDR2 FQGTGA. This CDR3 region has 17 residues. The CDR3 loop is CASSPMPGAERNTEAFF. The CDR3 bases are TGTGCCAGCAGCCCTATGCCAGGGGCCGAGAGAAACACTGAAGCTTTCTTT.

The genes are TRBV5-1 and TRBJ1-2; a weak D match, TRBD1 (5 bases). The CDR3 consists of 14 residues. The V gene lost 0 bases and the J gene lost 6 bases, with 12 bases spanning the gap. Germline V CDR1 and CDR2: SGHRS, YFSETQ. The CDR3 DNA follows: TGCGCCAGCAGCTTGGCGGAGGGACGGGATGGCTACACCTTC. Translated: CASSLAEGRDGYTF.

This clone was seen a few times. The chain couples TRBV6-4 to TRBJ1-1; D is perhaps TRBD1 (6 bases). Per germline, CDR1 MRHNA and CDR2 SNTAGT. Trimming stripped 3 bases from V and 1 base from J, with 6 bases between. This CDR3 has 13 residues. The CDR3: CASSEQGNTEAFF. Written as DNA, the CDR3 is TGTGCCAGCAGTGAACAGGGGAACACTGAAGCTTTCTTT.

The chain carries TRBV5-1 and TRBJ2-7; 8 nucleotides match TRBD1. The V gene's germline CDR1 is SGHRS and CDR2 YFSETQ. CDR3 length: 14 residues. With V trimmed by 7 bases and J by 1 base, 7 bases remained unmatched. CDR3 DNA: TGCGCCAGCCGCGGACAGGGAATATCCTACGAGCAGTACTTC. It specifies CASRGQGISYEQYF.

The rearrangement joins TRBV5-1 to TRBJ2-7; 7 bases agree with TRBD1. Per the germline V gene, CDR1 is SGHRS and CDR2 is YFSETQ. Trimming at V came to 3 bases and at J to 2 bases, leaving 5 bases not matched to a gene. The CDR3 consists of 14 residues. CDR3 region: CASSWTGVPYEQYF. CDR3 coding DNA: TGCGCCAGCAGCTGGACAGGAGTCCCCTACGAGCAGTACTTC.

The chain combines TRBV5-4 with TRBJ1-1; no clear D. This CDR3 spans 14 amino acids. The V end was cut by 0 bases, the J end by 1 base, with 7 bases between. Germline CDR1 is SGHNT and CDR2 is YYREEE (reference sequence). The CDR3 nucleotides read TGTGCCAGCAGCTTGGTTCTCGGGAACACTGAAGCTTTCTTT. Protein sequence: CASSLVLGNTEAFF.

This clone was recorded once. This chain uses TRBV5-1 with TRBJ2-5; D unresolved. In germline, CDR1 is SGHRS, CDR2 YFSETQ. V lost 7 bases to trimming and J lost 4 bases, with 14 bases between them. The CDR3 is 13 residues long. The CDR3 DNA is TGCGCCAGCTCTAGGCCCCAACGAGAGACCCAGTACTTC. Its translation is CASSRPQRETQYF.

The genes are TRBV5-4 and TRBJ1-4; 10 bases fit TRBD1. V shed 5 bases, J shed 8 bases, and the junction held 12 bases outside the gene matches. Germline CDR1 reads SGHNT; CDR2 reads YYREEE (reference sequence). The CDR3 is made up of 16 amino acids. The CDR3 DNA follows: TGTGCCAGCAGTTCGGGACAGGGGTTTTGGAAAGAAAAACTGTTTTTT. Its translation: CASSSGQGFWKEKLFF.

The gene calls are TRBV9 and TRBJ1-2; D is unclear. This CDR3 comprises 13 residues. Trimming took 0 bases from V and 0 from J, leaving 3 bases between them. From germline, CDR1 is SGDLS and CDR2 YYNGEE. The CDR3 is CASSVGANYGYTF. CDR3 DNA: TGTGCCAGCAGCGTAGGAGCTAACTATGGCTACACCTTC.

J is TRBJ2-5 and V is TRBV5-4, with a weak D call TRBD2 (6 bases). V dropped 0 bases and J dropped 4 bases, with 13 bases sitting between them. The CDR3 length is 15 residues. Germline V CDR1 and CDR2: SGHNT, YYREEE (reference sequence). The CDR3 spells CASSLEASVLETQYF. CDR3 bases: TGTGCCAGCAGCTTGGAGGCTAGCGTCTTAGAGACCCAGTACTTC.

This chain uses TRBV9 with TRBJ2-3; D remains ambiguous. The V and J ends lost 0 bases and 0 bases respectively, with 8 bases between them. The germline gives CDR1 SGDLS, CDR2 YYNGEE. The CDR3 totals 15 residues. The CDR3 protein is CASSVAWASTDTQYF. The CDR3 DNA sequence: TGTGCCAGCAGCGTAGCTTGGGCCAGCACAGATACGCAGTATTTT.

The chain uses TRBV29-1 and TRBJ2-3; D gene ambiguous. V was trimmed by 4 bases and J by 0 bases, leaving 8 bases between them. CDR3 length: 13 amino acids. The germline V gene encodes CDR1 SQVTM and CDR2 ANQGSEA. The CDR3 region is CSVAAGSTDTQYF. The CDR3 region has the DNA TGCAGCGTTGCGGCCGGGAGCACAGATACGCAGTATTTT.

The chain uses TRBV18 and TRBJ1-2, with 10 bases lining up with TRBD1. The CDR3 is made up of 16 amino acids. J lost 7 bases, V lost 4 bases, and 12 bases had no gene match. Germline V lookup: CDR1 KGHSH, CDR2 LQKENI. The CDR3 region has the DNA TGTGCCAGCTCACTTGACGTTGGGACAGGGGTCTCTGGCTACACCTTC. Amino acids: CASSLDVGTGVSGYTF.

The chain couples TRBV7-2 to TRBJ1-2; the match to TRBD1 covers 8 bases. Germline CDR1 SGHTA, CDR2 FQGNSA. The V and J ends lost 3 bases and 5 bases, in that order; junction bases with no gene match: 5. There are 14 residues in the CDR3. CDR3 protein: CASSLITGGYGYTF. In DNA form, the CDR3 reads TGTGCCAGCAGCTTGATAACAGGGGGGTATGGCTACACCTTC.

The rearrangement uses TRBV27 and TRBJ2-5; 10 positions agree with TRBD2. The CDR3 contains 15 residues. V was clipped by 8 bases and J by 5 bases; unmatched bases: 11. Germline lookup yields CDR1 MNHEY and CDR2 SMNVEV (reference sequence). The CDR3 nucleotides read TGTGCCAGCCGTTCGGGACTAGCGAGTCCGGAGACCCAGTACTTC. Translation: CASRSGLASPETQYF.

The chain joins TRBV6-1 to TRBJ2-1, with 8 bases identical to TRBD2. V lost 1 base to trimming and J lost 9 bases; unmatched junction nucleotides: 5. Germline CDR1 reads MNHNS; CDR2 reads SASEGT. The CDR3 spans 14 residues. In DNA, the CDR3 is TGTGCCAGCAGTGAAGTTGGACTAGCTATTGAGCAGTTCTTC. Amino acids: CASSEVGLAIEQFF.

The chain combines TRBV30 with TRBJ2-4, with 7 bases fitting TRBD2. CDR3 length: 15 residues. V was pared by 0 bases and J by 6 bases, with 8 bases of the junction left unmatched. Germline CDR1 and CDR2: GTSNPN and SVGIG (reference sequence). CDR3 DNA sequence: TGTGCCTGGAGTGTTACGCAGCGGGATATAAACATTCAGTACTTC. Protein: CAWSVTQRDINIQYF.

This rearrangement joins TRBV30 to TRBJ1-2; possibly TRBD1 for D (5 bases). The germline CDR1 and CDR2 sequences are GTSNPN and SVGIG (reference sequence). There are 11 residues in the CDR3. The CDR3 loop reads CGGGFNYGYTF. CDR3 in DNA: TGTGGGGGGGGATTTAACTATGGCTACACCTTC.

The chain uses TRBV5-1 and TRBJ2-5; D call uncertain. Germline CDR1 is SGHRS and CDR2 is YFSETQ. Trimming left V 0 bases short and J 5 bases short, with 14 bases between. The CDR3 has 15 residues. The CDR3 loop reads CASSLAAGGRETQYF. In nucleotides, the CDR3 is TGCGCCAGCAGCTTGGCGGCAGGTGGTAGGGAGACCCAGTACTTC.

The V call is TRBV4-1, the J call TRBJ1-1, with 9 bases fitting TRBD1. This CDR3 has 13 residues. V lost 6 bases and J lost 4; bases outside the gene matches: 3. CDR1 is MGHRA and CDR2 is YSYEKL in the germline V gene. The CDR3 here is CASRGTGSTEAFF. Written as DNA, the CDR3 is TGCGCCAGCAGGGGGACAGGGAGCACTGAAGCTTTCTTT.